Sequencing of this TCR beta chain was carried out in a study of beta chain features in type 1 diabetes. Study outcomes and limitations: A moderate, significant TCRB CDR3 shortening appeared in type 1 diabetes across four CD4+ subsets.

Expressed TCRB transcripts were sequenced because the entire RNA isolate underwent reverse transcription. Sequencing used immunoSEQ multiplex PCR; TCRdb keeps in-frame clones, though not all of them. The sample yields over 200,000 clones, 11% seen once. With respect to this clone: Antigen: not known.

V lost 3 bases to trimming and J lost 7 bases, with 7 bases between them. The CDR3 is 11 amino acids. From germline, CDR1 is SGHNT and CDR2 YYREEE (reference sequence). Sequenced material: naive CD4+ T cells from blood. The TCR originated in a man aged 25 to 40 with type 1 diabetes. The V call is TRBV5-4, the J call TRBJ2-5; D is undetermined. The CDR3 nucleotides read TGTGCCAGCAGCTCAACGGGGACCCAGTACTTC. Amino acids: CASSSTGTQYF.